This T cell receptor (beta chain) is drawn from a study of OX40 agonist ivuxolimab in advanced cancers. On the study more broadly: The patients got ivuxolimab, which is an agonistic anti-OX40 (CD134) antibody. Participants could have had prior anti-PD-1, anti-PD-L1 or anti-CTLA-4 therapy, and about 37% had some.

The table came from immunoSEQ multiplex PCR; TCRdb's copy has only in-frame clones and leaves some out. The sample has under 85,000 clones; around 87% are singletons. V gave up 6 bases and J gave up 2 bases; unmatched junction bases: 5. In germline, CDR1 is SQVTM, CDR2 ANQGSEA. The CDR3 totals 14 residues. The receptor was isolated from an adult with an advanced solid tumor such as melanoma, head and neck, liver or kidney cancer. This chain connects TRBV29-1 to TRBJ1-5; TRBD1 aligns across 9 bases. The sequencing here drew on CD4+ or CD8+ T cells sorted from blood, taken in a trial of the OX40 agonist ivuxolimab. CDR3 nucleotides: TGCAGCGTCGCTACAGGGGGCGGCAATCAGCCCCAGCATTTT. It encodes CSVATGGGNQPQHF.